This T cell receptor (beta chain) was recovered during a study of CD8 T cells in ankylosing spondylitis (dated by TCRdb to 2016 to 2017). Describing the broader study: To find TCR variants linked to disease, the study profiled T cell receptor beta repertoires in ankylosing spondylitis patients and healthy donors. The whole study cohort included about a hundred healthy donors and 20 to 25 ankylosing spondylitis patients. Samples of peripheral blood were taken, and for ankylosing spondylitis patients, synovial fluid was collected as well. What the research found in general, with its limitations: The disease-linked clones had a CD8+ phenotype and were found at relatively low frequencies in peripheral blood. Some of the motif variants had been reported before in the synovial fluid and blood of reactive arthritis patients, a finding that suggests common disease-initiation mechanisms. A TCR beta motif made up of several highly homologous amino acid variants appeared to be characteristic of blood from ankylosing spondylitis patients. The disease-linked clones were reported to be significantly enriched in matched synovial fluid samples from ankylosing spondylitis patients.

Data came from an Illumina HiSeq 2500. TCR beta libraries were prepared by quantitative 5'-RACE with molecular barcodes. The authors processed their data as follows. To identify disease-linked TCR variants, a new computational method was used, one built on a probabilistic model of VDJ rearrangement. TCRdb passed the public sequencing reads through fastp at Q25 and MiXCR, retaining productive beta sequences. For every CDR3 protein sequence, its rows merge into one entry that carries the most common genes and DNA. TCRdb's processing, not the authors', yielded these V and J calls. The sample profile shows more than 200,000 distinct CDR3 sequences; about 24% of them were found once. The top ten clones comprise 0.6% to 0.75% of the sample. The CDR3, cysteine through phenylalanine, is 16 amino acids long. Just CDR3 DNA is preserved here, 48 bases in frame from base 1. The V end gives up 5 bases and the J end 5 bases, leaving 7 bases in the junction not matched to a gene.

This clonotype was found a few times. Its antigen is not yet known. No base quality values were provided; no much bigger clone lies one nucleotide off. Rearrangement joined TRBV12-3 or TRBV12-4 to TRBJ2-3; the central 13 bases match TRBD2. Sequencing used blood, either unsorted or a sorted T cell fraction (not recorded which). The receptor comes from a male donor with ankylosing spondylitis or in good health (not recorded which). The nucleotides read TGTGCCAGCAGTCGATGGACTAGCGGGGGCCAAGATACGCAGTATTTT. Translated, it reads CASSRWTSGGQDTQYF.